These 32 T cell receptor beta chains came from one sample sequenced in a study of shared clonotypes between healthy human individuals. Sequenced by immunoSEQ multiplex PCR; TCRdb stores in-frame clones only, minus some. This sample has over 150,000 clones; approximately 60% occur once, and the top ten carry about 10%. The sequenced sample consisted of memory CD4+ T cells sorted from blood. Stated subset: CD45RA-negative fraction. The receptors were sampled from a man younger than 45 in good health.

The chain has TRBV5-8 and TRBJ2-3; tentatively, D is TRBD1 or TRBD2 (5 bases each). V lost 4 bases to trimming and J lost 5 bases, with 20 bases between them. Looked up from germline, CDR1 is SGHTS and CDR2 is YDEGEE. The CDR3 totals 16 residues. CDR3 amino acids: CASSHAGTSGGDTQYF. The CDR3 coding sequence is TGTGCCAGCAGCCACGCCGGGACGTCTGGGGGAGATACGCAGTATTTT.

V is TRBV7-9 and J is TRBJ2-5, with D perhaps TRBD1 or TRBD2 (5 bases each). Trimming removed 8 bases from V and 5 bases from J, with 12 bases in between. The CDR3 is 12 residues long. CDR1 is SEHNR, CDR2 FQNEAQ, per germline (reference sequence). CDR3 residues: CASGTWSETQYF. The CDR3 region has the DNA TGTGCCAGCGGGACGTGGTCCGAGACCCAGTACTTC.

The CDR3 DNA reads TGTGCCAGCCGGACCGAGTGGGGCGGTACGCAGTATTTT. As protein: CASRTEWGGTQYF. This rearrangement joins TRBV28 to TRBJ2-3; D is perhaps TRBD1 (5 bases). V was clipped by 8 bases and J by 8 bases, with 17 bases between them. This CDR3 spans 13 amino acids. The germline CDR1 and CDR2 sequences are MDHEN and SYDVKM.

This clone was observed a handful of times. The chain combines TRBV28 with TRBJ2-7; 9 bases match TRBD1. The CDR3 has 14 residues. V lost 2 bases, J lost 7 bases, and 6 bases stayed unmatched. Germline CDR1 MDHEN, CDR2 SYDVKM. The CDR3 here is CASSLRDRAKEQYF. CDR3 DNA sequence: TGTGCCAGCAGTTTAAGGGACAGGGCGAAAGAGCAGTACTTC.

Comments on this clone: A junction end diverges from the germline sequence, so it may reflect a read error. This sequence joins TRBV7-7 and TRBJ2-1; no clear D gene. The CDR3 contains 14 residues. Germline V gene sequence: CDR1 SSHAT, CDR2 FNYEAQ (reference sequence). Here the CDR3 DNA reads TGTGCTAGCAGCTTAAACCCCTTCCAAGGAGAGCAGTTCTTC. This sequence encodes CASSLNPFQGEQFF.

V is TRBV2 and J is TRBJ2-5; D unresolved. The V end lost 5 bases, the J end lost 6 bases, and 10 bases lay between the germline ends. In germline, CDR1 is SNHLY, CDR2 FYNNEI. The CDR3 is 12 residues long. The CDR3, as DNA: TGTGCCAGCAGTCCCAGGTTTCAGACCCAGTACTTC. Its translation is CASSPRFQTQYF.

V and J are TRBV27 and TRBJ1-2; 7 bases match TRBD1. J was trimmed by 1 base and V by 8 bases; bases with no gene match: 7. Germline CDR1 is MNHEY and CDR2 is SMNVEV (reference sequence). This CDR3 comprises 14 residues. In DNA form, the CDR3 reads TGTGCCAGCGCAGGGACAGCTCATAACTATGGCTACACCTTC. It is translated as CASAGTAHNYGYTF.

This sequence joins TRBV5-4 and TRBJ2-1, with TRBD2 matching 13 bases. The V gene end was trimmed by 4 bases and the J gene end by 9 bases; junction bases not matched to a gene: 13. This CDR3 has 17 amino acids. Germline V lookup: CDR1 SGHNT, CDR2 YYREEE (reference sequence). In nucleotides, the CDR3 is TGTGCCAGCAGCCAGCGGACGACTAGCGGGGGGTCAACTGAGCAGTTCTTC. It is translated as CASSQRTTSGGSTEQFF.

The chain links TRBV7-2 to TRBJ2-7, with TRBD2 as a possible D gene (5 bases). V lost 7 bases to trimming and J lost 3 bases, with 16 bases between them. The CDR3 has 14 amino acids. The germline V gene has CDR1 SGHTA and CDR2 FQGNSA. The CDR3 reads CASNELPRGYEQYF. In DNA form, the CDR3 reads TGTGCCAGCAACGAACTGCCTCGGGGCTACGAGCAGTACTTC. Filled out from reference TRBV7-2 and TRBJ2-7, the complete variable domain reads GAGVSQSPSNKVTEKGKDVELRCDPISGHTALYWYRQSLGQGLEFLIYFQGNSAPDKSGLPSDRFSAERTGGSVSTLTIQRTQQEDSAVYLCASNELPRGYEQYFGPGTRLTVT.

The J gene is TRBJ1-5, the V gene TRBV11-2, with D hard to call. Trimming took 2 bases from V and 6 from J, leaving 5 bases between them. Germline lookup yields CDR1 SGHAT and CDR2 FQNNGV. This CDR3 has 12 amino acids. CDR3 nucleotide sequence: TGTGCCAGCAGCTTATTACTTCAGCCCCAGCATTTT. Protein: CASSLLLQPQHF.

This clone was detected ten times or more. The J gene is TRBJ2-5, the V gene TRBV30; D is possibly TRBD1 (5 bases). Germline-derived CDR1 and CDR2 are GTSNPN and SVGIG (reference sequence). The CDR3 is made up of 17 amino acids. The V end lost 2 bases, the J end lost 0 bases, and 19 bases lay between the germline ends. The CDR3, as DNA: TGTGCCTGGAGTAAGTACCGGAGACAGACGTACCAAGAGACCCAGTACTTC. It yields the protein CAWSKYRRQTYQETQYF.

The chain couples TRBV5-6 to TRBJ2-2; D may be TRBD1 (5 bases). Germline CDR1 SGHDT, CDR2 YYEEEE. This CDR3 is built from 14 residues. Trimming removed 3 bases at V and 5 bases at J, with 11 bases between. CDR3 loop: CASSSYAGTGELFF. CDR3 nucleotides: TGTGCCAGCAGCTCCTACGCAGGGACCGGGGAGCTGTTTTTT.

J is TRBJ1-2 and V is TRBV7-9; D uncertain. V was shortened by 5 bases and J by 4 bases, with 11 bases between the two germline ends. Germline CDR1 and CDR2: SEHNR and FQNEAQ (reference sequence). The CDR3 consists of 13 residues. The CDR3 sequence: CASSLSPLYGYTF. CDR3 DNA: TGTGCCAGCAGCCTGTCCCCCCTCTATGGCTACACCTTC.

This chain uses TRBV19 with TRBJ2-7, with 9 bases fitting TRBD1. The CDR3 spans 15 residues. CDR1 is LNHDA, CDR2 SQIVND, per germline (reference sequence). The V segment lost 5 bases and the J segment 4 bases; nucleotides outside the gene matches: 9. CDR3 protein: CASSVPGQGRYEQYF. The CDR3 region has the DNA TGTGCCAGTAGTGTCCCGGGACAGGGTCGATACGAGCAGTACTTC. Drawing the rest from reference TRBV19 and TRBJ2-7, the complete variable domain is DGGITQSPKYLFRKEGQNVTLSCEQNLNHDAMYWYRQDPGQGLRLIYYSQIVNDFQKGDIAEGYSVSREKKESFPLTVTSAQKNPTAFYLCASSVPGQGRYEQYFGPGTRLTVT.

This clone has just a few counts. The V gene is TRBV5-1, the J gene TRBJ2-7; weak D call: TRBD2 (6 bases). The CDR3 runs 13 residues. Looked up from germline, CDR1 is SGHRS and CDR2 is YFSETQ. V dropped 0 bases and J dropped 6 bases, with 10 bases sitting between them. CDR3 DNA: TGCGCCAGCAGCTTGGCCGGGAGTTTCGAGCAGTACTTC. It codes for CASSLAGSFEQYF. The whole variable domain, filled in from reference TRBV5-1 and TRBJ2-7, reads KAGVTQTPRYLIKTRGQQVTLSCSPISGHRSVSWYQQTPGQGLQFLFEYFSETQRNKGNFPGRFSGRQFSNSRSEMNVSTLELGDSALYLCASSLAGSFEQYFGPGTRLTVT.

This clone occurred a few times. The V gene is TRBV13, the J gene TRBJ1-3; the match to TRBD1 covers 7 bases. V lost 3 bases, J lost 1 base, and 6 bases stayed unmatched. Germline loops: CDR1 PRHDT, CDR2 FYEKMQ (reference sequence). CDR3 length: 16 residues. The CDR3 nucleotides read TGTGCCAGCAGCTTTAGGCGACAGGGTTCTGGAAACACCATATATTTT. This translates into CASSFRRQGSGNTIYF.

This clone was found a few times. V usage is TRBV2 and J usage is TRBJ2-7, with D possibly being TRBD2 (5 bases). CDR3 length: 14 residues. Looked up from germline, CDR1 is SNHLY and CDR2 is FYNNEI. The V end lost 1 base, the J end lost 2 bases, and 9 bases lay between the germline ends. As DNA, the CDR3 is TGTGCCAGCAGTGAAGGAGCGGCCCCCTACGAGCAGTACTTC. Protein sequence: CASSEGAAPYEQYF.

The chain carries TRBV5-6 and TRBJ2-5; D gene uncertain. V was trimmed by 4 bases and J by 4 bases, leaving 20 bases between them. Germline V gives CDR1 SGHDT, CDR2 YYEEEE. The CDR3 contains 16 residues. The CDR3 here is CASSAVGRLYGETQYF. In nucleotides, the CDR3 is TGTGCCAGCAGCGCAGTCGGTCGTTTGTACGGAGAGACCCAGTACTTC.

This clone came up once. This chain uses TRBV5-4 with TRBJ2-6; no definite D call. V lost 5 bases, J lost 0 bases, and 15 bases lay in between. The CDR3 sequence is 17 residues long. Germline V gene lookup returns CDR1 SGHNT and CDR2 YYREEE (reference sequence). The CDR3 nucleotides read TGTGCCAGCAGTAAACCAGTTCAGTTCTCTGGGGCCAACGTCCTGACTTTC. This codes for CASSKPVQFSGANVLTF.

This chain joins TRBV9 and TRBJ1-5; D is uncertain. There are 13 residues in the CDR3. Deletions cut 2 bases from V and 9 bases from J, with 12 bases between. Germline V gives CDR1 SGDLS, CDR2 YYNGEE. The CDR3 nucleotides are TGTGCCAGCAGCGTCGGACCTTCCTCGCCCCAGCATTTT. Amino acid sequence: CASSVGPSSPQHF.

This chain connects TRBV6-1 to TRBJ2-7; tentatively, D is TRBD1 (6 bases). V was shortened by 4 bases and J by 6 bases, with 7 bases between the two germline ends. There are 11 residues in the CDR3. Germline V CDR1 and CDR2: MNHNS, SASEGT. CDR3 coding DNA: TGTGCCAGCAGTGCGGACAGCGAGCAGTACTTC. Encoded protein: CASSADSEQYF.

This chain connects TRBV28 to TRBJ2-7; 8 bases are shared with TRBD2. J gave up 2 bases and V 7 bases, and 7 bases lay outside the gene matches. There are 14 residues in the CDR3. Germline V gives CDR1 MDHEN, CDR2 SYDVKM. CDR3 sequence reads: CASNGGRNPYEQYF. The CDR3 nucleotides are TGTGCCAGCAACGGCGGGAGGAACCCCTACGAGCAGTACTTC.

The rearrangement joins TRBV11-2 to TRBJ2-7, with D perhaps assigned TRBD1 or TRBD2 (5 bases each). Germline assignment: CDR1 SGHAT and CDR2 FQNNGV. The CDR3 contains 13 residues. Trimming removed 5 bases at V and 3 bases at J, with 11 bases between. The DNA for the CDR3 is TGTGCCAGCAGCACGGGGCCACTCTACGAGCAGTACTTC. It translates to CASSTGPLYEQYF. The entire variable domain, with the rest obtained from reference TRBV11-2 and TRBJ2-7, is as follows: EAGVAQSPRYKIIEKRQSVAFWCNPISGHATLYWYQQILGQGPKLLIQFQNNGVVDDSQLPKDRFSAERLKGVDSTLKIQPAKLEDSAVYLCASSTGPLYEQYFGPGTRLTVT.

The genes are TRBV7-2 and TRBJ2-3; weak D call: TRBD2 (5 bases). The CDR3 is made up of 15 amino acids. Deletions cut 1 base from V and 1 base from J, with 9 bases between. Germline V gene sequence: CDR1 SGHTA, CDR2 FQGNSA. Here the CDR3 reads CASSLGESGTDTQYF. CDR3 DNA sequence: TGTGCCAGCAGCTTAGGGGAGAGCGGCACAGATACGCAGTATTTT.

The genes are TRBV9 and TRBJ2-3; 7 bases align to TRBD2. Germline lookup yields CDR1 SGDLS and CDR2 YYNGEE. Germline trimming cut 1 base from V and 4 bases from J; bases unmatched to any gene: 6. The CDR3 is 15 amino acids. CDR3 protein: CASSVLASGPDTQYF. The CDR3 DNA is TGTGCCAGCAGCGTACTGGCTAGCGGCCCAGATACGCAGTATTTT. The full variable domain, in which reference TRBV9 and TRBJ2-3 provide the parts outside the CDR3, is DSGVTQTPKHLITATGQRVTLRCSPRSGDLSVYWYQQSLDQGLQFLIQYYNGEERAKGNILERFSAQQFPDLHSELNLSSLELGDSALYFCASSVLASGPDTQYFGPGTRLTVL.

CDR3 sequence reads: CASSLAGQGSEQYF. CDR3 in DNA: TGCGCCAGCAGCTTGGCGGGACAGGGTTCCGAGCAGTACTTC. This chain joins TRBV5-1 and TRBJ2-7; 9 nucleotides agree with TRBD1. This CDR3 region has 14 residues. V was clipped by 0 bases and J by 6 bases; unmatched bases: 4. CDR1 and CDR2 from the germline V gene are SGHRS and YFSETQ. Drawing the rest from reference TRBV5-1 and TRBJ2-7, the complete variable domain is KAGVTQTPRYLIKTRGQQVTLSCSPISGHRSVSWYQQTPGQGLQFLFEYFSETQRNKGNFPGRFSGRQFSNSRSEMNVSTLELGDSALYLCASSLAGQGSEQYFGPGTRLTVT.

The gene calls are TRBV5-1 and TRBJ2-3; D is perhaps TRBD1 (5 bases). Trimming took off 3 bases at V and 9 bases at J, with 17 bases between the two ends. This CDR3 region has 14 residues. Germline lookup yields CDR1 SGHRS and CDR2 YFSETQ. The CDR3 protein is CASSYDPRESTQYF. The CDR3 coding sequence is TGCGCCAGCAGCTATGACCCCAGGGAAAGCACGCAGTATTTT.

The J gene is TRBJ2-1, the V gene TRBV10-3; perhaps TRBD1 as D (5 bases). Germline V CDR1 and CDR2: ENHRY, SYGVKD. The CDR3 runs 12 residues. The ends were cut back, 8 bases at V and 8 bases at J, with 13 bases in the middle. CDR3 sequence reads: CAIGASKDEQFF. The CDR3 DNA follows: TGTGCCATCGGGGCTAGTAAGGATGAGCAGTTCTTC.

In its sample, this clone was seen many times. The gene calls are TRBV7-8 and TRBJ1-1, with TRBD1 as a possible D gene (5 bases). The CDR3 contains 14 residues. Germline-derived CDR1 and CDR2 are SGHVS and FQNEAQ. Between the trimmed V and J ends, which lost 1 base and 4 bases, there was a span of 10 bases. The CDR3 is CASSLGGSSTEAFF. CDR3 sequence (DNA): TGTGCCAGCAGCTTAGGGGGCTCGAGCACTGAAGCTTTCTTT.

This chain uses TRBV6-1 with TRBJ1-1; D call uncertain. Deletions cut 10 bases from V and 0 bases from J, with 12 bases between. The CDR3 has 13 amino acids. The V gene's germline CDR1 is MNHNS and CDR2 SASEGT. The CDR3 here is CATSPNMNTEAFF. In DNA form, the CDR3 reads TGTGCCACCAGCCCTAATATGAACACTGAAGCTTTCTTT.

The chain links TRBV6-1 to TRBJ2-2; the match to TRBD1 covers 11 bases. This CDR3 spans 16 amino acids. J gave up 8 bases and V 0 bases, and 5 bases lay outside the gene matches. Germline V gives CDR1 MNHNS, CDR2 SASEGT. The CDR3 protein is CASSEAGQGGVGELFF. The CDR3 DNA is TGTGCCAGCAGTGAAGCGGGACAGGGGGGTGTTGGGGAGCTGTTTTTT.

V and J are TRBV5-4 and TRBJ2-1; TRBD2 matches 14 bases. Germline CDR1 is SGHNT and CDR2 is YYREEE (reference sequence). This CDR3 contains 15 residues. Losses at the gene ends were 4 bases for V and 8 bases for J; bases not matched to a gene: 5. The CDR3 nucleotides read TGTGCCAGCAGCCGACTAGCGGGAGGGCCCTATGAGCAGTTCTTC. Translation: CASSRLAGGPYEQFF.